These T cell receptor beta chains were read from a single sample in a study of read filtering for tumor transcriptome and immune sequencing. TCRdb recomputed calls from the reads with MiXCR, one row per CDR3 protein. The profile shows 40,000 to 55,000 distinct CDR3 sequences, approximately 18% of them singletons. The sample comprised a population of CD138-negative cells sorted from bone marrow. The source is a donor aged 40 or over with multiple myeloma. The CDR3 runs from the conserved cysteine through the conserved F or W. D genes are given only for firm matches. Size is stated for part of the rows, as once, few or many counts, or as a class when the clone is expanded.

v_call: TRBV28
cdr3_length: 14
j_call: TRBJ2-5
clone_size: many
d_call: .
cdr3_nt: TGTGCCAGCAGTGCCTCAGGGCTCCAAGAGACCCAGTACTTC
cdr3_aa: CASSASGLQETQYF

v_call: TRBV6-1
cdr3_length: 15
j_call: TRBJ2-1
clone_size: .
d_call: .
cdr3_nt: TGTGCCAGCAGACGGGGGGGGACAGGGAACGATGAGCAGTTCTTC
cdr3_aa: CASRRGGTGNDEQFF

v_call: TRBV20-1
cdr3_length: 16
j_call: TRBJ2-7
clone_size: many
d_call: .
cdr3_nt: TGCAGTGCTAGTTCACCTGCGGACTTAGCGCTCTACGAGCAGTACTTC
cdr3_aa: CSASSPADLALYEQYF

v_call: TRBV7-2
cdr3_length: 20
j_call: TRBJ2-6
clone_size: many
d_call: .
cdr3_nt: TGTGCCAGCAGCCCCCGGGACTCCTTAACCTCGAGCTCTGGGGCCAACGTCCTGACTTTC
cdr3_aa: CASSPRDSLTSSSGANVLTF

v_call: TRBV29-1
cdr3_length: 14
j_call: TRBJ2-2
clone_size: many
d_call: TRBD2
cdr3_nt: TGCAGCGCCAATGCGGGAGGGAACACCGGGGAGCTGTTTTTT
cdr3_aa: CSANAGGNTGELFF

v_call: TRBV20-1
cdr3_length: 19
j_call: TRBJ1-5
clone_size: many
d_call: TRBD1
cdr3_nt: TGCAGTGCTAGAGATCCGAGGACAGGGGGCATGAATAGCAATCAGCCCCAGCATTTT
cdr3_aa: CSARDPRTGGMNSNQPQHF

v_call: TRBV20-1
cdr3_length: 13
j_call: TRBJ2-5
clone_size: many
d_call: .
cdr3_nt: TGCAGTGCTAGGAGTAGCGGTAGGGAGACCCAGTACTTC
cdr3_aa: CSARSSGRETQYF

v_call: TRBV24-1
cdr3_length: 15
j_call: TRBJ2-3
clone_size: .
d_call: TRBD2
cdr3_nt: TGTGCCACCGGTGGGAGCGGGAGGGCCGCAGATACGCAGTATTTT
cdr3_aa: CATGGSGRAADTQYF

v_call: TRBV30
cdr3_length: 11
j_call: TRBJ2-7
clone_size: .
d_call: .
cdr3_nt: TGTGCCTGGACACGATCCTACGAGCAGTACTTC
cdr3_aa: CAWTRSYEQYF

v_call: TRBV7-2
cdr3_length: 13
j_call: TRBJ2-5
clone_size: many
d_call: .
cdr3_nt: TGTGCCAGCAGCCAACCCCCACAAGAGACCCAGTACTTC
cdr3_aa: CASSQPPQETQYF

v_call: TRBV5-1
cdr3_length: 14
j_call: TRBJ2-7
clone_size: .
d_call: .
cdr3_nt: TGCGCCAGCAGCTTGGATCCAGGCTCCTACGAGCAGTACTTC
cdr3_aa: CASSLDPGSYEQYF

v_call: TRBV3-1
cdr3_length: 16
j_call: TRBJ2-2
clone_size: many
d_call: .
cdr3_nt: TGTGCCAGCAGCCAAGAACGTACGACGAACACCGGGGAGCTGTTTTTT
cdr3_aa: CASSQERTTNTGELFF

v_call: TRBV3-1
cdr3_length: 15
j_call: TRBJ2-1
clone_size: many
d_call: .
cdr3_nt: TGTGCCAGCAGCCAAGGGTGGCAGGGCAACAATGAGCAGTTCTTC
cdr3_aa: CASSQGWQGNNEQFF

v_call: TRBV5-4
cdr3_length: 15
j_call: TRBJ2-5
clone_size: many
d_call: .
cdr3_nt: TGTGCCAGCAGCTCGCCCGGGGGTTTAATGGAGACCCAGTACTTC
cdr3_aa: CASSSPGGLMETQYF

v_call: TRBV12-3/TRBV12-4
cdr3_length: 13
j_call: TRBJ1-5
clone_size: few
d_call: .
cdr3_nt: TGTGCCAGCTGTTTCGGGAGCAATCAGCCCCAGCATTTT
cdr3_aa: CASCFGSNQPQHF

v_call: TRBV29-1
cdr3_length: 13
j_call: TRBJ2-5
clone_size: many
d_call: TRBD2
cdr3_nt: TGCAGCGCCAGGACTAGCGGGACGGAGACCCAGTACTTC
cdr3_aa: CSARTSGTETQYF

v_call: TRBV20-1
cdr3_length: 14
j_call: TRBJ1-5
clone_size: many
d_call: TRBD1
cdr3_nt: TGCAGTGGGAGGGAAGGGACAGGGAATCAGCCCCAGCATTTT
cdr3_aa: CSGREGTGNQPQHF

v_call: TRBV20-1
cdr3_length: 13
j_call: TRBJ2-5
clone_size: few
d_call: .
cdr3_nt: TGCAGTGCTAGACGCGGGCAGCAAGAGACCCAGTACTTC
cdr3_aa: CSARRGQQETQYF

v_call: TRBV29-1
cdr3_length: 14
j_call: TRBJ2-7
clone_size: many
d_call: .
cdr3_nt: TGCAGCGTCATGTCCTTCGCCGGGTCCTACGAGCAGTACTTC
cdr3_aa: CSVMSFAGSYEQYF

v_call: TRBV4-2
cdr3_length: 17
j_call: TRBJ1-2
clone_size: few
d_call: .
cdr3_nt: TGTGCCAGCAGCCAGGTCCGCGAAGGGGGGGGGCGGAAGGGCTACACCTTC
cdr3_aa: CASSQVREGGGRKGYTF

v_call: TRBV29-1
cdr3_length: 13
j_call: TRBJ2-3
clone_size: many
d_call: .
cdr3_nt: TGCAGCGTCCGGGACTTTTCCATGGATACGCAGTATTTT
cdr3_aa: CSVRDFSMDTQYF

v_call: TRBV4-3
cdr3_length: 15
j_call: TRBJ2-5
clone_size: many
d_call: .
cdr3_nt: TGCGCCAGCAGCCAAGGACTAGGAGGTCAAGAGACCCAGTACTTC
cdr3_aa: CASSQGLGGQETQYF

v_call: TRBV29-1
cdr3_length: 14
j_call: TRBJ2-3
clone_size: many
d_call: TRBD1
cdr3_nt: TGCAGCGTTGAACGGGACAGAGTGACAGATACGCAGTATTTT
cdr3_aa: CSVERDRVTDTQYF

v_call: TRBV24-1
cdr3_length: 16
j_call: TRBJ2-4
clone_size: .
d_call: .
cdr3_nt: TGTGCCACCAGTGATTCACAGAATATAGCCAAAAACATTCAGTACTTC
cdr3_aa: CATSDSQNIAKNIQYF

v_call: TRBV7-2
cdr3_length: 15
j_call: TRBJ1-5
clone_size: .
d_call: TRBD1
cdr3_nt: TGTGCCAGCCGCCATCGGACAGGGGGGGATCATCCCCAGCATTTT
cdr3_aa: CASRHRTGGDHPQHF

v_call: TRBV3-1
cdr3_length: 15
j_call: TRBJ2-1
clone_size: many
d_call: .
cdr3_nt: TGTGCCAGCAGCCTTAGACGACTAGGCACCAATGAGCAGTTCTTC
cdr3_aa: CASSLRRLGTNEQFF

v_call: TRBV29-1
cdr3_length: 14
j_call: TRBJ2-5
clone_size: many
d_call: .
cdr3_nt: TGCAGCGTTGACGGGCTAGATTGGAGTCGGACCCAGTACTTC
cdr3_aa: CSVDGLDWSRTQYF

v_call: TRBV12-3/TRBV12-4
cdr3_length: 18
j_call: TRBJ2-6
clone_size: many
d_call: TRBD2
cdr3_nt: TGTGCCAGCAGCCCATCAGTCGGGAGGGATTCTGGGGCCAACGTCCTGACTTTC
cdr3_aa: CASSPSVGRDSGANVLTF

v_call: TRBV27
cdr3_length: 13
j_call: TRBJ1-1
clone_size: medium-sized
d_call: .
cdr3_nt: TGTGCCAGCAGAGAAGGGTTTTCCACTGAAGCTTTCTTT
cdr3_aa: CASREGFSTEAFF

v_call: TRBV7-9
cdr3_length: 14
j_call: TRBJ2-7
clone_size: many
d_call: .
cdr3_nt: TGTGCCAGCAGCTTAACTATTAGCGTCTACGAGCAGTACTTC
cdr3_aa: CASSLTISVYEQYF

v_call: TRBV27
cdr3_length: 14
j_call: TRBJ1-4
clone_size: many
d_call: .
cdr3_nt: TGTGCCAGCAGGGGGCCCAGACGGGATGAAAAACTGTTTTTT
cdr3_aa: CASRGPRRDEKLFF

v_call: TRBV5-1
cdr3_length: 14
j_call: TRBJ2-3
clone_size: many
d_call: .
cdr3_nt: TGCGCCAGCAGCTTGGACCCGGGCACAGATACGCAGTATTTT
cdr3_aa: CASSLDPGTDTQYF

v_call: TRBV19
cdr3_length: 13
j_call: TRBJ2-3
clone_size: many
d_call: .
cdr3_nt: TGTGCCAGTAACGACGGGAGAACAGATACGCAGTATTTT
cdr3_aa: CASNDGRTDTQYF